This T cell receptor beta chain comes out of a study of shared clonotypes between healthy human individuals. The run depth of the assay was deep. The table came from immunoSEQ multiplex PCR; TCRdb's copy has only in-frame clones and leaves some out. The sample has about 1.1 million clones, approximately 78% seen once. The sequence derives from a man aged 18 to 29 in good health. Some clones in this sample may be carry-over from other donors' samples. The specimen was memory CD4+ T cells from PBMCs. Indicated subset: CD45RA-negative fraction.

The CDR3 here is CASSTGGSGANVLTF. CDR3 nucleotides: TGTGCCAGTAGCACAGGGGGGTCTGGGGCCAACGTCCTGACTTTC. V and J are TRBV19 and TRBJ2-6, with 8 bases that match TRBD1. The CDR3 runs to 15 residues. Germline CDR1 and CDR2: LNHDA and SQIVND (reference sequence). Trimming removed 6 bases from V and 1 base from J; junction bases left unmatched: 2.